Below are 16 T cell receptor beta chains sequenced from a single sample in a study of beta chain features in type 1 diabetes. General study points: Significant though moderate, a shortening of TCRB CDR3s appeared in all four CD4+ subsets of Type 1 diabetes patients.

All of the isolated RNA was reverse transcribed, so expressed TCRB transcripts were sequenced. Some clones are missing from TCRdb's copy, which holds only in-frame ones; the method was immunoSEQ multiplex PCR. Of 95,000 to 150,000 clones detected, roughly 15% appear once; the ten largest clones hold 2% to 2.5%. Their antigens remain unidentified. Sequencing was performed on central memory CD4+ T cells from blood. These receptors all come from a young man with type 1 diabetes.

The table lists this clone with a few counts. J is TRBJ1-5 and V is TRBV9, with D maybe TRBD1 (5 bases). V dropped 0 bases and J dropped 5 bases, with 9 bases sitting between them. CDR3 length: 14 residues. Per the germline V gene, CDR1 is SGDLS and CDR2 is YYNGEE. CDR3 in DNA: TGTGCCAGCAGCGTAGCAGGGATCGATCAGCCCCAGCATTTT. This translates into CASSVAGIDQPQHF.

This clone was detected a few times. The chain uses TRBV29-1 and TRBJ2-1; 7 bases align to TRBD1. CDR1 is SQVTM and CDR2 is ANQGSEA in the germline V gene. The CDR3 is made up of 15 amino acids. The J segment lost 4 bases and the V segment lost 1 base, leaving 7 bases of the junction unmatched. In DNA form, the CDR3 reads TGCAGCGTTGAAGTGGCAGGGGGTGGATACAATGAGCAGTTCTTC. This encodes CSVEVAGGGYNEQFF.

V and J are TRBV6-5 and TRBJ2-2; D possibly corresponds to TRBD1 (5 bases). The CDR3 is 16 amino acids. V lost 2 bases and J 9 bases, leaving 19 bases between the germline ends. Germline CDR1 and CDR2: MNHEY and SVGAGI. The CDR3 reads CASSYDSSGKIWELFF. CDR3 bases: TGTGCCAGCAGTTACGACAGTTCAGGGAAGATTTGGGAGCTGTTTTTT.

CDR3 DNA: TGTGCCAGCAGCCCGCCCCTTAGCACAGATACGCAGTATTTT. Translated, it gives CASSPPLSTDTQYF. J is TRBJ2-3 and V is TRBV7-2; D not resolved. From germline, CDR1 is SGHTA and CDR2 FQGNSA. V was clipped by 5 bases and J by 0 bases, with 9 bases between them. This CDR3 has 14 amino acids.

This chain uses TRBV29-1 with TRBJ2-7; TRBD1 agrees at 7 bases. J lost 1 base, V lost 1 base, and 7 bases had no gene match. Germline assignment: CDR1 SQVTM and CDR2 ANQGSEA. The CDR3 consists of 15 residues. The CDR3 reads CSVEVARTGSYEQYF. CDR3 in DNA: TGCAGCGTTGAAGTCGCCCGGACAGGTTCCTACGAGCAGTACTTC.

The V call is TRBV27, the J call TRBJ1-3, with a possible D match to TRBD1 (5 bases). CDR1 MNHEY and CDR2 SMNVEV come from the germline V gene (reference sequence). V lost 0 bases to trimming and J lost 1 base, with 13 bases between them. CDR3 length equals 17 residues. The CDR3 nucleotides are TGTGCCAGCAGTTTATCTCGGGGAGCAGGGTCTGGAAACACCATATATTTT. The encoded protein is CASSLSRGAGSGNTIYF.

The chain combines TRBV5-6 with TRBJ2-1, with a tentative D call TRBD1 (5 bases). Trimming took off 1 base at V and 0 bases at J, with 8 bases between the two ends. There are 15 residues in the CDR3. The germline gives CDR1 SGHDT, CDR2 YYEEEE. The CDR3, as DNA: TGTGCCAGCAGCTTGATAGGGGACTCCTACAATGAGCAGTTCTTC. It encodes CASSLIGDSYNEQFF.

Only a few counts were recorded for this clone. This sequence joins TRBV6-5 and TRBJ2-5; no firm D call. This CDR3 is built from 14 residues. The germline V gene encodes CDR1 MNHEY and CDR2 SVGAGI. V was cut by 6 bases and J by 4 bases, with 15 bases left in between. CDR3 DNA sequence: TGTGCCAGCAGGTCACGGACGTCCGCAGAGACCCAGTACTTC. Encoded protein: CASRSRTSAETQYF.

The chain has TRBV7-2 and TRBJ2-7, with TRBD2 matching over 12 bases. The CDR3 is 15 amino acids. Per the germline V gene, CDR1 is SGHTA and CDR2 is FQGNSA. Trimming cost V 5 bases and J 1 base; bases outside gene matches: 3. CDR3 residues: CASSLTSGGSYEQYF. DNA of the CDR3: TGTGCCAGCAGCCTCACTAGCGGGGGGTCCTACGAGCAGTACTTC.

This clone was observed a handful of times. The V call is TRBV9, the J call TRBJ1-5, with TRBD1 identical over 8 bases. From germline, CDR1 is SGDLS and CDR2 YYNGEE. This CDR3 comprises 17 residues. Trimming at V came to 3 bases and at J to 7 bases, leaving 15 bases not matched to a gene. CDR3 in amino acids: CASSAIRTGSPKQPQHF. The CDR3 nucleotides are TGTGCCAGCAGCGCTATTAGGACAGGGTCTCCTAAGCAGCCCCAGCATTTT.

The chain joins TRBV7-2 to TRBJ1-1; the D gene is possibly TRBD1 (6 bases). Germline CDR1 reads SGHTA; CDR2 reads FQGNSA. This CDR3 comprises 15 residues. V was trimmed by 2 bases and J by 1 base, leaving 11 bases between them. The CDR3 protein is CASSLRQATNTEAFF. CDR3 coding DNA: TGTGCCAGCAGCTTACGACAGGCGACGAACACTGAAGCTTTCTTT.

This clone was detected a few times. CDR3 region: CASSYQGSSTDTQYF. The CDR3 DNA is TGTGCCAGCAGTTACCAGGGGTCTAGCACAGATACGCAGTATTTT. This chain joins TRBV27 and TRBJ2-3, with TRBD1 as a possible D gene (6 bases). The CDR3 sequence is 15 residues long. The V end lost 4 bases, the J end lost 0 bases, and 11 bases lay between the germline ends. The germline gives CDR1 MNHEY, CDR2 SMNVEV (reference sequence).

This clone was counted between two and nine times. V gene TRBV29-1 combines with J gene TRBJ2-2; 8 positions agree with TRBD1. Per germline, CDR1 SQVTM and CDR2 ANQGSEA. V lost 5 bases and J lost 4; bases outside the gene matches: 3. CDR3 size: 13 residues. This chain's CDR3 is CSVPGQVTGELFF. DNA for the CDR3: TGCAGCGTTCCGGGACAGGTCACCGGGGAGCTGTTTTTT.

This clone appeared a single time. The DNA for the CDR3 is TGCGCCAGCAGCTTGGATGGACAGAGCTTATACGAGCAGTACTTC. Residues: CASSLDGQSLYEQYF. The chain uses TRBV5-1 and TRBJ2-7; D possibly corresponds to TRBD1 (6 bases). The germline CDR1 and CDR2 sequences are SGHRS and YFSETQ. The CDR3 is 15 residues long. V was clipped by 0 bases and J by 4 bases, with 14 bases between them.

V and J are TRBV5-4 and TRBJ2-5; 9 bases agree with TRBD1. The CDR3 covers 14 residues. The germline CDR1 and CDR2 sequences are SGHNT and YYREEE (reference sequence). The ends lost 4 bases at V and 5 bases at J; junction bases unmatched: 6. CDR3 sequence: CASSQQGAAETQYF. The CDR3 coding sequence is TGTGCCAGCAGCCAACAGGGGGCGGCGGAGACCCAGTACTTC. The entire variable domain, with the rest obtained from reference TRBV5-4 and TRBJ2-5, is as follows: ETGVTQSPTHLIKTRGQQVTLRCSSQSGHNTVSWYQQALGQGPQFIFQYYREEENGRGNFPPRFSGLQFPNYSSELNVNALELDDSALYLCASSQQGAAETQYFGPGTRLLVL.

V is TRBV11-2 and J is TRBJ2-3; 7 nucleotides line up with TRBD2. This CDR3 contains 15 residues. Germline V gene lookup returns CDR1 SGHAT and CDR2 FQNNGV. V was clipped by 7 bases and J by 5 bases; unmatched bases: 12. The CDR3: CASTLASGVLDTQYF. The DNA for the CDR3 is TGTGCCAGCACCTTGGCTAGCGGTGTGTTAGATACGCAGTATTTT.